These 9 T cell receptor beta chains were sequenced from one sample in a study of blood T cell repertoires in COVID-19. Only in-frame clones appear in the TCRdb table, and some are missing; sequencing was by immunoSEQ multiplex PCR. The data hold about 53,000 clones, with 90% to 95% observed a single time. Sequencing was performed on peripheral blood. All receptors derive from a human donor in a cohort sampled during active COVID-19.

The chain carries TRBV5-1 and TRBJ2-2; the D gene is possibly TRBD2 (6 bases). The germline V gene encodes CDR1 SGHRS and CDR2 YFSETQ. Trimming left V 2 bases short and J 5 bases short, with 7 bases between. CDR3 length: 13 amino acids. This chain's CDR3 is CASSFGGTGELFF. Written as DNA, the CDR3 is TGCGCCAGCAGCTTCGGGGGAACCGGGGAGCTGTTTTTT.

The V and J genes are TRBV9 and TRBJ2-1; 8 bases are shared with TRBD2. V was pared by 0 bases and J by 8 bases, with 7 bases of the junction left unmatched. Germline CDR1 reads SGDLS; CDR2 reads YYNGEE. The CDR3 spans 15 residues. CDR3 DNA sequence: TGTGCCAGCAGCGTAGCCGAAGGGACTAGTTATGAGCAGTTCTTC. This codes for CASSVAEGTSYEQFF.

The chain combines TRBV3-1 (or the pseudogene TRBV3-2) with TRBJ2-1; D is undetermined. The germline gives CDR1 LGHDT, CDR2 YNNKEL (reference sequence). The CDR3 contains 16 residues. Trimming shortened V by 0 bases and J by 0 bases, and 9 bases separated the two germline ends. The CDR3, as DNA: TGTGCCAGCAGCCAAGATATCACGAGCTCCTACAATGAGCAGTTCTTC. The encoded protein is CASSQDITSSYNEQFF.

This rearrangement joins TRBV9 to TRBJ2-3, with 9 bases lining up with TRBD2. Germline CDR1 and CDR2: SGDLS and YYNGEE. The CDR3 is made up of 15 amino acids. Germline trimming cut 5 bases from V and 1 base from J; bases unmatched to any gene: 5. The CDR3 sequence is CASSRREGGTDTQYF. The DNA for the CDR3 is TGTGCCAGCAGTCGGCGGGAGGGTGGCACAGATACGCAGTATTTT. Supplemented by reference TRBV9 and TRBJ2-3, the full variable domain reads DSGVTQTPKHLITATGQRVTLRCSPRSGDLSVYWYQQSLDQGLQFLIQYYNGEERAKGNILERFSAQQFPDLHSELNLSSLELGDSALYFCASSRREGGTDTQYFGPGTRLTVL.

V is TRBV5-5 and J is TRBJ1-2, with a possible D match to TRBD1 (5 bases). The CDR3 is made up of 15 amino acids. The germline V gene has CDR1 SGHKS and CDR2 YYEKEE (reference sequence). With 5 bases removed from V and 1 base from J, the gap between germline ends came to 15 bases. The CDR3 reads CASRQGRTLNYGYTF. The CDR3 region has the DNA TGTGCCAGCAGGCAAGGACGGACACTTAACTATGGCTACACCTTC.

The table lists this clone with a count of one. The V gene is TRBV6-5, the J gene TRBJ2-3, with TRBD1 matching over 9 bases. Germline CDR1 is MNHEY and CDR2 is SVGAGI. The CDR3 is 15 residues long. J gave up 2 bases and V 5 bases, and 5 bases lay outside the gene matches. CDR3 residues: CASSIGQGPTDTQYF. CDR3 DNA sequence: TGTGCCAGCAGTATTGGACAGGGGCCCACAGATACGCAGTATTTT.

The gene calls are TRBV4-3 and TRBJ2-2; 9 bases line up with TRBD1. Germline V gene data show CDR1 as LGHNA and CDR2 as YSLEER. V trimming: 7 bases; J trimming: 3 bases; junction bases outside the gene matches: 6. The CDR3 is 15 residues long. For the CDR3, the DNA is TGCGCCAGCACGACCGGGACAGGGTACACCGGGGAGCTGTTTTTT. Amino acids: CASTTGTGYTGELFF.

V gene TRBV9 combines with J gene TRBJ1-2; TRBD1 might be the D (5 bases). The V and J ends lost 7 bases and 1 base respectively, with 8 bases between them. CDR3 length: 12 amino acids. CDR1 is SGDLS and CDR2 is YYNGEE in the germline V gene. Here the CDR3 reads CASGDSNYGYTF. As DNA, the CDR3 is TGTGCCAGCGGCGACAGTAACTATGGCTACACCTTC.

The chain uses TRBV24-1 and TRBJ2-1; TRBD2 aligns across 7 bases. This CDR3 has 16 residues. The V gene's germline CDR1 is KGHDR and CDR2 SFDVKD. The V and J ends lost 3 bases and 3 bases, in that order; junction bases with no gene match: 7. Written as DNA, the CDR3 is TGTGCCACCAGTGATGGAGGGAGGGCCCTCTACAATGAGCAGTTCTTC. This translates into CATSDGGRALYNEQFF.